Included here is one TCR beta chain sequence, with context. The record originates from a study of cytomegalovirus exposure and HLA in healthy donors. PCR used 60 Vbeta primers and 13 Jbeta primers. Sequencing was performed with immunoSEQ multiplex PCR; in TCRdb, only in-frame clones are kept and a portion is missing. The table has roughly 150,000 clones, roughly 80% seen once. The germline V and J ends were trimmed by 6 bases and 0 bases, with 12 bases remaining between them. The CDR3 is made up of 14 amino acids. Germline V gene data show CDR1 as SGHKS and CDR2 as YYEKEE (reference sequence). Source material: PBMCs. This sequence originates from a female donor in good health and CMV-seronegative. V is TRBV5-5 and J is TRBJ1-1, with D perhaps TRBD1 (5 bases). For the CDR3, the DNA is TGTGCCAGCACCGCCGGAGGGGTGAACACTGAAGCTTTCTTT. This codes for CASTAGGVNTEAFF.